This T cell receptor beta chain stems from a study of T cells in Graves' hyperthyroidism and ophthalmopathy. Orbital computed tomography and thyroid ultrasound, together with serum TRAb and thyroxine and clinical symptoms, were used for diagnoses. As concerns this clonotype: Antigen specificity is unknown.

RNA transcripts were the template for amplifying TCR beta CDR3 regions. First-round RT-PCR with HTBI primers amplified the TCR CDR3 region. From the multiplex PCR reads, TCRdb called clonotypes with MiXCR, one entry per CDR3 protein. The data contain roughly 500,000 distinct CDR3 sequences, around a quarter of them singletons. Points from the study as a whole: Clonotypes that were expanded in thyroid above 0.001 mostly appeared in blood too. In the analysis, a 13 V-J model separated ophthalmopathy from stable hyperthyroidism.

The sequence was collected from a woman aged 25 to 39 with Graves' ophthalmopathy. The sequencing input was blood.

CDR3 region: CATGGSLTHEQYF. CDR3 sequence (DNA): TGTGCCACGGGGGGTAGCCTGACCCACGAGCAGTACTTC. This rearrangement joins TRBV6-1 to TRBJ2-7; 7 bases fit TRBD2. V lost 10 bases, J lost 5 bases, and 11 bases stayed unmatched. The germline CDR1 and CDR2 sequences are MNHNS and SASEGT. The CDR3 spans 13 residues.